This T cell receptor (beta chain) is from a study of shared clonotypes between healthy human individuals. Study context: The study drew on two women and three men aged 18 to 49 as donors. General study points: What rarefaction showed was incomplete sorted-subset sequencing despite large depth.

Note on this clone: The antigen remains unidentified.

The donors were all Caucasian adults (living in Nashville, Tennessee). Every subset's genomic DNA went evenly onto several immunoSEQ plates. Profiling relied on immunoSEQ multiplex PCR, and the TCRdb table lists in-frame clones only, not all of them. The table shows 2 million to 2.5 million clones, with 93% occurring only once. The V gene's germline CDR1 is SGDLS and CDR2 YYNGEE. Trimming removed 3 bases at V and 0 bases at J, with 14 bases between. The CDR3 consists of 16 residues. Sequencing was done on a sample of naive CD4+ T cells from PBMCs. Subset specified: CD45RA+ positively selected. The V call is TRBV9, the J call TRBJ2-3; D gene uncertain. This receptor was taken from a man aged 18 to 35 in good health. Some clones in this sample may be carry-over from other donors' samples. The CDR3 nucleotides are TGTGCCAGCAGCGATAGACAAGAGCTAAGCACAGATACGCAGTATTTT. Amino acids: CASSDRQELSTDTQYF. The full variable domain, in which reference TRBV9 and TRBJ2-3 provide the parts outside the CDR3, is DSGVTQTPKHLITATGQRVTLRCSPRSGDLSVYWYQQSLDQGLQFLIQYYNGEERAKGNILERFSAQQFPDLHSELNLSSLELGDSALYFCASSDRQELSTDTQYFGPGTRLTVL.